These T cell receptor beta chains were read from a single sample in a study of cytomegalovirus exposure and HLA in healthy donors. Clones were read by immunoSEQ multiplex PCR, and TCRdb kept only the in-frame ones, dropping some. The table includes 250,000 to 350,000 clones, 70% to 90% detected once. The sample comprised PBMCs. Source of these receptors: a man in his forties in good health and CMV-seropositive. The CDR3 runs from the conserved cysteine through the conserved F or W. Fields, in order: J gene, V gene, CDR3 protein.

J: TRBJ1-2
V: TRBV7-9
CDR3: CSSSSTGFGYTF

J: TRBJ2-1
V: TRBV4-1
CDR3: CASSQDPLPYNEQFF

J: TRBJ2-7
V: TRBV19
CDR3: CASKAAAGTTYEQYF

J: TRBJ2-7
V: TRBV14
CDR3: CASSRGTVPYEQYF

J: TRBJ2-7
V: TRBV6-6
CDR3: CAARDRGLDEQYF

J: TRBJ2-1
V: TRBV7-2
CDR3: CASSHPPGRRNEQFF

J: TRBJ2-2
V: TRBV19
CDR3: CASSNQLAGEPGELFF

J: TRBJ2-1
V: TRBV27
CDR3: CASSSYRGRTSNEQFF

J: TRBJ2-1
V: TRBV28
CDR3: CASSFLNSGDNEQFF

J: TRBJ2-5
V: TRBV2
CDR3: CASSSGRALAETQYF

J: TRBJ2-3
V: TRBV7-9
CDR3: CASSLAQGTDTQYF

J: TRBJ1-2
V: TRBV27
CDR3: CASSSNNLPNYGYTF

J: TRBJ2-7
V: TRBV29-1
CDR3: CSNRGTSGRARIYEQYF

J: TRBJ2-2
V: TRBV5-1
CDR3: CASSLWVGLGDTGELFF

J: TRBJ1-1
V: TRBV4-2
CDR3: CASSPRTGNMNTEAFF

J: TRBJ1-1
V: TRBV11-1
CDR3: CASSALRQGDPEAFF

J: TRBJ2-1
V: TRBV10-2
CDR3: CASSGSNILNEQFF

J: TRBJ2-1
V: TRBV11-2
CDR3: CASSFGLDTYNEQFF

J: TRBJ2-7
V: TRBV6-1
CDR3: CASREGQTYEQYF

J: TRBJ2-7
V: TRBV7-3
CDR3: CASSLIGDRAYEQYF

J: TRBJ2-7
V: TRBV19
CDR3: CASSIMGQGNYEQYF

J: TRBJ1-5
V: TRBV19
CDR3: CASSIGVAGNQPQHF

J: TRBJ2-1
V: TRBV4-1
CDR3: CASSQVRTGAGNEQFF

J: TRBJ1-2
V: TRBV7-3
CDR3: CASSPGTGGSGYTF

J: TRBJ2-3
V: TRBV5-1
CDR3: CASSLEQLTDTQYF

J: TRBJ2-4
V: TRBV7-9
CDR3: CASSLGGGRDIQYF

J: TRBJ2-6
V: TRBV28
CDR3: CASTPGGAEGANVLTF

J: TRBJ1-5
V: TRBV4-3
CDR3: CASSQGGDQPQHF